This entry lists 19 T cell receptor beta chains sequenced from one sample in a study of CD8+ T cells in alopecia areata. Extracted RNA was reverse transcribed, and the resulting cDNA served as sequencing template. The assay was immunoSEQ multiplex PCR, and TCRdb's table has in-frame clones only and misses some. The table shows hundreds of thousands of clones, with under 70% occurring only once. Material: CD4+ T cells sorted from blood, obtained at week 0. The receptors originated from a human donor with alopecia areata.

The chain links TRBV4-2 to TRBJ1-1; 11 bases agree with TRBD1. The CDR3 totals 16 residues. Germline V gives CDR1 LGHNA, CDR2 YNFKEQ. Unmatched junction bases numbered 6, after V lost 0 bases and J lost 6 bases. The CDR3 is CASSQDGDRGEPEAFF. CDR3 nucleotide sequence: TGTGCCAGCAGCCAAGATGGGGACAGGGGGGAGCCTGAAGCTTTCTTT.

V and J are TRBV9 and TRBJ2-2; D not certain. Per germline, CDR1 SGDLS and CDR2 YYNGEE. V lost 3 bases, J lost 7 bases, and 10 bases lay in between. This CDR3 region has 13 residues. The CDR3 DNA sequence: TGTGCCAGCAGCGGAACAGTAGTCGGGGAGCTGTTTTTT. As protein: CASSGTVVGELFF.

The DNA for the CDR3 is TGCAGTGCTGCCGTTTCCTACGAGCAGTACTTC. This gives the protein CSAAVSYEQYF. The chain joins TRBV20-1 to TRBJ2-7, with D unclear. The CDR3 sequence is 11 residues long. Germline V lookup: CDR1 DFQATT, CDR2 SNEGSKA (reference sequence). V lost 5 bases and J 1 base, leaving 6 bases between the germline ends.

The chain uses TRBV5-1 and TRBJ2-5; D call uncertain. This CDR3 has 12 residues. CDR1 SGHRS and CDR2 YFSETQ come from the germline V gene. The V gene lost 4 bases and the J gene lost 2 bases, with 6 bases spanning the gap. CDR3 DNA sequence: TGCGCCAGCAGCGCCAGTCAAGAGACCCAGTACTTC. Its protein product is CASSASQETQYF.

J is TRBJ1-1 and V is TRBV29-1; perhaps TRBD1 as D (6 bases). In germline, CDR1 is SQVTM, CDR2 ANQGSEA. The V and J ends lost 5 bases and 1 base respectively, with 14 bases between them. The CDR3 runs 14 residues. The CDR3 loop is CSVSVGGGNTEAFF. The CDR3 nucleotides read TGCAGCGTTTCCGTAGGAGGGGGGAACACTGAAGCTTTCTTT. Combining the CDR3 with reference TRBV29-1 and TRBJ1-1 gives the whole variable domain SAVISQKPSRDICQRGTSLTIQCQVDSQVTMMFWYRQQPGQSLTLIATANQGSEATYESGFVIDKFPISRPNLTFSTLTVSNMSPEDSSIYLCSVSVGGGNTEAFFGQGTRLTVV.

This chain connects TRBV25-1 to TRBJ1-5, with 12 bases matching TRBD1. Trimming took 2 bases from V and 6 from J; bases not matched to a gene: 5. Germline-derived CDR1 and CDR2 are MGHDK and SYGVNS. This CDR3 region has 16 residues. The CDR3 DNA reads TGTGCCAGCAGTGAACCGGGACAGGGGGCCTTTCAGCCCCAGCATTTT. Amino acid sequence: CASSEPGQGAFQPQHF.

This clone was counted between two and nine times. The rearrangement joins TRBV5-4 to TRBJ2-7; possible D gene TRBD2, 6 bases. The CDR3 has 13 amino acids. V was trimmed by 4 bases and J by 2 bases, leaving 10 bases between them. Per germline, CDR1 SGHNT and CDR2 YYREEE (reference sequence). Written as DNA, the CDR3 is TGTGCCAGCAGCATTAGCGGAACCTACGAGCAGTACTTC. Protein sequence: CASSISGTYEQYF. Together with reference TRBV5-4 and TRBJ2-7, the CDR3 gives the full variable domain: ETGVTQSPTHLIKTRGQQVTLRCSSQSGHNTVSWYQQALGQGPQFIFQYYREEENGRGNFPPRFSGLQFPNYSSELNVNALELDDSALYLCASSISGTYEQYFGPGTRLTVT.

V gene TRBV5-6 combines with J gene TRBJ2-3; D is uncertain. This CDR3 is 13 amino acids long. V gave up 0 bases and J gave up 5 bases, with 7 bases separating them. CDR1 is SGHDT, CDR2 YYEEEE, per germline. The CDR3, as DNA: TGTGCCAGCAGCTTGGACGCCCGAGATACGCAGTATTTT. It yields the protein CASSLDARDTQYF.

CDR3 bases: TGTGCCAGCAGCGACAGCAATGAGCAGTTCTTC. This gives the protein CASSDSNEQFF. The chain recombines TRBV7-9 with TRBJ2-1; D is perhaps TRBD1 (5 bases). Germline V gene sequence: CDR1 SEHNR, CDR2 FQNEAQ (reference sequence). The V and J ends lost 5 bases and 6 bases respectively, with 5 bases between them. CDR3 length equals 11 residues.

The chain is built from TRBV5-1 and TRBJ1-2; the D gene is possibly TRBD1 (6 bases). Trimming removed 2 bases from V and 8 bases from J, with 13 bases in between. This CDR3 is 13 amino acids long. Germline CDR1 SGHRS, CDR2 YFSETQ. The DNA for the CDR3 is TGCGCCAGCAGCTTACAGGGCCCGAGGGGCTACACCTTC. Translated, it gives CASSLQGPRGYTF.

The J gene is TRBJ1-1, the V gene TRBV6-5; no clear D gene. Germline CDR1 and CDR2: MNHEY and SVGAGI. The CDR3 runs to 15 residues. V gave up 2 bases and J gave up 3 bases, with 13 bases separating them. For the CDR3, the DNA is TGTGCCAGCAGTTACGCTAGTGCCGGGGACACTGAAGCTTTCTTT. It encodes CASSYASAGDTEAFF.

The J gene is TRBJ2-7, the V gene TRBV29-1, with D possibly being TRBD1 (6 bases). This CDR3 is built from 13 residues. Trimming took 0 bases from V and 3 from J, leaving 9 bases between them. Germline CDR1 is SQVTM and CDR2 is ANQGSEA. CDR3 in DNA: TGCAGCGTTGAAGATGGGGGCAGCTACGAGCAGTACTTC. It encodes CSVEDGGSYEQYF.

The chain employs TRBV6-6 and TRBJ1-6, with D possibly TRBD1 on 5 matching bases. This CDR3 region has 12 residues. Germline CDR1 and CDR2: MNHNY and SVGAGI (reference sequence). V was clipped by 8 bases and J by 12 bases, with 14 bases between them. As DNA, the CDR3 is TGTGCCAGCCGGACACCCAAAGGACCCCTCCACTTT. It translates to CASRTPKGPLHF.

The genes are TRBV7-2 and TRBJ2-7; D possibly corresponds to TRBD1 (6 bases). V lost 5 bases and J 0 bases, leaving 11 bases between the germline ends. CDR1 and CDR2 (germline): SGHTA, FQGNSA. The CDR3 length is 14 residues. For the CDR3, the DNA is TGTGCCAGCAGCCCTCGGGGACACTCCTACGAGCAGTACTTC. It encodes CASSPRGHSYEQYF.

The V gene is TRBV27, the J gene TRBJ1-1; D is unclear. Trimming stripped 0 bases from V and 0 bases from J, with 8 bases between. Germline V CDR1 and CDR2: MNHEY, SMNVEV (reference sequence). CDR3 length: 15 residues. The CDR3 DNA reads as TGTGCCAGCAGTTTATCGAGGCAGATGAACACTGAAGCTTTCTTT. It translates to CASSLSRQMNTEAFF.

The chain recombines TRBV29-1 with TRBJ2-7, with D possibly TRBD2 on 5 matching bases. Trimming took off 7 bases at V and 3 bases at J, with 13 bases between the two ends. The CDR3 consists of 12 residues. Germline loops: CDR1 SQVTM, CDR2 ANQGSEA. The CDR3, as DNA: TGCAGCGCCGCCCCAAGCGGCTACGAGCAGTACTTC. The encoded protein is CSAAPSGYEQYF.

This chain connects TRBV5-1 to TRBJ2-3; D may match TRBD1 or TRBD2 (5 bases each). From germline, CDR1 is SGHRS and CDR2 YFSETQ. Trimming removed 1 base from V and 5 bases from J, with 8 bases in between. This CDR3 is built from 13 residues. CDR3 bases: TGCGCCAGCAGCTTGAGGGGACGAGATACGCAGTATTTT. Amino acids: CASSLRGRDTQYF.

This sequence joins TRBV30 and TRBJ1-4; D is ambiguous. The germline gives CDR1 GTSNPN, CDR2 SVGIG (reference sequence). Trimming removed 7 bases from V and 3 bases from J, with 12 bases in between. The CDR3 has 13 amino acids. The CDR3 here is CASNGSPNEKLFF. CDR3 bases: TGTGCCTCGAACGGGTCACCTAATGAAAAACTGTTTTTT.

This clone was seen more than once but under ten times. The J gene is TRBJ2-3, the V gene TRBV29-1, with 8 bases identical to TRBD1. The CDR3 has 12 amino acids. J was trimmed by 4 bases and V by 6 bases; bases with no gene match: 3. Germline V gives CDR1 SQVTM, CDR2 ANQGSEA. CDR3 DNA: TGCAGCGTCGACAGGGGACCAGATACGCAGTATTTT. It is translated as CSVDRGPDTQYF.